The sequence of this TCR beta chain was determined in a study of cytotoxic CD8 clonotypes in ibrutinib-treated CLL. As for the study in general: The patients comprised approximately ten relapsed/refractory and around 14 treatment-naive cases, under 18 IGHV unmutated. Response samples followed a median 12 months of treatment, range 6 to 36. Study-wide results and limits: Under treatment, the uncommon public clonotypes either contracted or remained stable.

V lost 7 bases to trimming and J lost 8 bases; unmatched junction nucleotides: 10. The CDR3 covers 13 residues. CDR1 SQVTM and CDR2 ANQGSEA come from the germline V gene. Clones were read by immunoSEQ multiplex PCR, and TCRdb kept only the in-frame ones, dropping some. Among about 300,000 clones listed, 67% were seen once. This clone was observed once. What it recognizes is unknown. The origin of this receptor is a human donor with chronic lymphocytic leukemia. This specimen consisted of PBMCs, obtained after 36 months of ibrutinib treatment. The chain couples TRBV29-1 to TRBJ1-4; 7 bases are shared with TRBD1. CDR3 nucleotide sequence: TGCAGCGCGCTGGACAGGATTGGGGAAAAACTGTTTTTT. Residues: CSALDRIGEKLFF. Looking up the rest from reference TRBV29-1 and TRBJ1-4 gives the full variable domain: SAVISQKPSRDICQRGTSLTIQCQVDSQVTMMFWYRQQPGQSLTLIATANQGSEATYESGFVIDKFPISRPNLTFSTLTVSNMSPEDSSIYLCSALDRIGEKLFFGSGTQLSVL.